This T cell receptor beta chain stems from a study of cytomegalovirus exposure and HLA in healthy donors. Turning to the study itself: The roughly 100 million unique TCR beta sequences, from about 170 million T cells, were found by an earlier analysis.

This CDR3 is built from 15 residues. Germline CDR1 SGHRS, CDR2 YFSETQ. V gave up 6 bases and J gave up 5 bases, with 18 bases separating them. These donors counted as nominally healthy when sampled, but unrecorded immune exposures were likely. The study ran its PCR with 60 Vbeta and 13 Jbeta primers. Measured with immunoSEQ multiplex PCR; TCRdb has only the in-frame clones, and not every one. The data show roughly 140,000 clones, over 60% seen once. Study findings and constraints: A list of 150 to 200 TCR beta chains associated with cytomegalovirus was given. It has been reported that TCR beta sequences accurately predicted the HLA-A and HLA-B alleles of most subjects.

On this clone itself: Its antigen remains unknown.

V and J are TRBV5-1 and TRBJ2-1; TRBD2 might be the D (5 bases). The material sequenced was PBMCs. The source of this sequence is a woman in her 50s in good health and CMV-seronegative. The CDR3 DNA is TGCGCCAGCACACCCCTCTCGGGAACCCACAATGAGCAGTTCTTC. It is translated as CASTPLSGTHNEQFF.